This record covers a single T cell receptor (beta chain). A read error may account for a junction end that differs from germline. The germline V gene encodes CDR1 KGHDR and CDR2 SFDVKD. CDR3 length: 16 amino acids. It was with a sample-barcoded 5' primer and a J-beta primer mix that a second PCR of roughly 7 to 11 cycles was run. Using its own MiXCR run on the 5' RACE reads, TCRdb lists one record per CDR3 protein. The sample records roughly 560,000 distinct CDR3 sequences, 24% being singletons. The data are from a study of blood T cells in healthy people across ages. These data are also associated with another study on T cells of mothers and their children.

Sequenced: blood. This receptor was taken from a boy younger than 18 in good health. The chain combines TRBV24-1 with TRBJ2-5; D tentatively fits TRBD1 or TRBD2 (6 bases each). CDR3 in amino acids: CATSDSRKVGGPGEFF. The CDR3 DNA is TGTGCCACCAGTGACTCGAGAAAAGTCGGAGGGCCAGGGGAGTTCTTC.